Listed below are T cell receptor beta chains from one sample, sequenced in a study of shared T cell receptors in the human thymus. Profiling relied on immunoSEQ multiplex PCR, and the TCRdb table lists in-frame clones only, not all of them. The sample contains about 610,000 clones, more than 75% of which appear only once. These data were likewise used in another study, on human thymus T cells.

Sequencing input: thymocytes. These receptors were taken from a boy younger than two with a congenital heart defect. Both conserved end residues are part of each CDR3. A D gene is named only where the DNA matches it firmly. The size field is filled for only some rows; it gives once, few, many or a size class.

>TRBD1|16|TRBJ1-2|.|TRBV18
TGTGCCAGCTCACCAAACCTTTTACAGGGGAACTATGGCTACACCTTC
CASSPNLLQGNYGYTF
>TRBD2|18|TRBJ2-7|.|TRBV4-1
TGCGCCAGCAGCCCCCATCCGGGACTAGCGGGAGGAGGATACGAGCAGTACTTC
CASSPHPGLAGGGYEQYF
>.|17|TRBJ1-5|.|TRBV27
TGTGCCAGCAGTTTATCCCGACCAGGGTTAGGAAATCAGCCCCAGCATTTT
CASSLSRPGLGNQPQHF
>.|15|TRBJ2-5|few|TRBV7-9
TGTGCCAGCAGTACACGGACAGAAACGAAAGAGACCCAGTACTTC
CASSTRTETKETQYF
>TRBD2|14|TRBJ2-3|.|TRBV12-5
TGTGCTAGTGGTTTACAGCGGGAGACAGATACGCAGTATTTT
CASGLQRETDTQYF
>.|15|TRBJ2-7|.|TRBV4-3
TGCGCCAGCAGCCAAGATCTAAGGGCGGGCTACGAGCAGTACTTC
CASSQDLRAGYEQYF
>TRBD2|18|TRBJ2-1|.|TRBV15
TGTGCCACCAGCAGAGATGTAGCGGGAGGGCCAGGCTACAATGAGCAGTTCTTC
CATSRDVAGGPGYNEQFF
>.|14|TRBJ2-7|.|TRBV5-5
TGTGCCAGCACCTCCTCGCACAGGTCCTACGAGCAGTACTTC
CASTSSHRSYEQYF
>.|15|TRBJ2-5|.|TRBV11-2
TGTGCCAGCAGCTCCCAACTCAGGGATTCAGAGACCCAGTACTTC
CASSSQLRDSETQYF
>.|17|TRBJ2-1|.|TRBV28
TGTGCCAGCAGTTCAGGGCCAGGGCGAGATTCCTACAATGAGCAGTTCTTC
CASSSGPGRDSYNEQFF
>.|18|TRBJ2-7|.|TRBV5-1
TGCGCCAGCAACCATTGGGGTCCGCCCGGGGGACCATCCTACGAGCAGTACTTC
CASNHWGPPGGPSYEQYF
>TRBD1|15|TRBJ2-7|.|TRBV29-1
TGCAGCGTCGTACTCAGACAGGGGGGGGCCTACGAGCAGTACTTC
CSVVLRQGGAYEQYF
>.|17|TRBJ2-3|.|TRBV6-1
TGTGCCAGCAGTGAACCCCTGGGGCGGAGGGCCACAGATACGCAGTATTTT
CASSEPLGRRATDTQYF
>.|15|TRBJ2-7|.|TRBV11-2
TGTGCCAGCAGCTTAGGAGATCTAGAAGCCTACGAGCAGTACTTC
CASSLGDLEAYEQYF
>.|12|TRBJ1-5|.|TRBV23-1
TGCGCCAGCAGTCAATCAGCTCAGCCCCAGCATTTT
CASSQSAQPQHF
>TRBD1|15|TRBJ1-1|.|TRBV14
TGTGCCAGCAGCAGATCCGGGACAGGGAACACTGAAGCTTTCTTT
CASSRSGTGNTEAFF
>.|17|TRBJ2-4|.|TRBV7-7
TGTGCTAGCGGACCGGACAGGCCGTACAGAGCCAAAAACATTCAGTACTTC
CASGPDRPYRAKNIQYF
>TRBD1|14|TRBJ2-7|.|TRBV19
TGTGCCAGTAGTATAGGGACAGGGGACAACGAGCAGTACTTC
CASSIGTGDNEQYF
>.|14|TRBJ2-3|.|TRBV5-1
TGCGCCAGCAGCTTGGGACACGGCAAGGATACGCAGTATTTT
CASSLGHGKDTQYF
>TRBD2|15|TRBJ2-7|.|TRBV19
TGTGCCAGTAGTATATTTAGCGGGGGACCCTACGAGCAGTACTTC
CASSIFSGGPYEQYF
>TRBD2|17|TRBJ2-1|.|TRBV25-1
TGTGCCAGCAGTGAAAGAGCCCCGGGGGCGGGGGGCAATGAGCAGTTCTTC
CASSERAPGAGGNEQFF
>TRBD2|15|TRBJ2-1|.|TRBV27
TGTGCCAGCAGTGCCGGGACTAGCGCTTACAATGAGCAGTTCTTC
CASSAGTSAYNEQFF
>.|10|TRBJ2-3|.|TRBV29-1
TGCAGCGTTGAATCGGATACGCAGTATTTT
CSVESDTQYF
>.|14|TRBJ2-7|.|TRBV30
TGTGCCTGGAGAGAAGGGACTGGAACCTACGAGCAGTACTTC
CAWREGTGTYEQYF
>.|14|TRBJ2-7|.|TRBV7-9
TGTGCCAGCGTACCAAGCGGACCAGGGGACGAGCAGTACTTC
CASVPSGPGDEQYF
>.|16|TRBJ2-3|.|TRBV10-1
TGCGCCAGCGCCGAGAGGACTGGGCGAGCAGCCGATACGCAGTATTTT
CASAERTGRAADTQYF
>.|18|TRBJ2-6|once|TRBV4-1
TGCGCCAGCAGCCATGGAAGGGGGAGCTGGTCTGGGGCCAACGTCCTGACTTTC
CASSHGRGSWSGANVLTF
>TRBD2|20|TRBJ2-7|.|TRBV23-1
TGCGCCAGCAGTCAACTCCTATTTGGCGGGAGCGGAAAGATTTCCTACGAGCAGTACTTC
CASSQLLFGGSGKISYEQYF
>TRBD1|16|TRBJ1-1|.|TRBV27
TGTGCCAGCAGTTCTACAGGGGTTTGGGCGAACACTGAAGCTTTCTTT
CASSSTGVWANTEAFF
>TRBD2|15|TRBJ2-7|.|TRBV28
TGTGCCAGCAGTCCGGAGCGGGAGGGCTCCGACGAGCAGTACTTC
CASSPEREGSDEQYF
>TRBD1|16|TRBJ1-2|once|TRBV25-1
TGTGCCAGCAGTGAGTCAGGGGGTGGCCCTAACTATGGCTACACCTTC
CASSESGGGPNYGYTF
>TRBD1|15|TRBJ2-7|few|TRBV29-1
TGCAGCGTTGAGACGACAGGGATCCTCCGCTACGAGCAGTACTTC
CSVETTGILRYEQYF
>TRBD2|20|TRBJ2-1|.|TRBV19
TGTGCCAGGTGCGTAGCGTTCGGGGGACTAGCGGGAGGACTTTACAATGAGCAGTTCTTC
CARCVAFGGLAGGLYNEQFF
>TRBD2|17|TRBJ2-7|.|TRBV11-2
TGTGCCAGCAGCTTAGGAAGACAGCTACTAGCGGGAACCGAGCAGTACTTC
CASSLGRQLLAGTEQYF
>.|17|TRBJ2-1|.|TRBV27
TGTGCCAGCAGTTTTCGAGCGGCCCAAAGCTCCTACAATGAGCAGTTCTTC
CASSFRAAQSSYNEQFF
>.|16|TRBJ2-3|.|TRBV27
TGTGCCAGCAGTTTATCTCGGGGGACCGACTCAGATACGCAGTATTTT
CASSLSRGTDSDTQYF
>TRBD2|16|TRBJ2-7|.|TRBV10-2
TGCGCCAGCAGTGATGAGCTAGCGGGAGCCTCCTACGAGCAGTACTTC
CASSDELAGASYEQYF
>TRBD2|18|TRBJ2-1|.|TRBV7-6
TGTGCCAGCAGCTACTTAGTCCCATACGGGAGGGCTAACAATGAGCAGTTCTTC
CASSYLVPYGRANNEQFF
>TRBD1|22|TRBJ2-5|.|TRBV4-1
TGCGCCAGCAGCCAAGATACCCAGACAAAAAACTCACAGGGGACCCACCAAGAGACCCAGTACTTC
CASSQDTQTKNSQGTHQETQYF
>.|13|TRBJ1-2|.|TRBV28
TGTGCCAGCAGCCGCCGGGGTTTCTATGGCTACACCTTC
CASSRRGFYGYTF
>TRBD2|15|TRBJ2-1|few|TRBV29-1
TGCAGCGTTGAAGAAACTAGCGGGAGATCGAATGAGCAGTTCTTC
CSVEETSGRSNEQFF
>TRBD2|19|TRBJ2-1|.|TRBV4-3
TGCGCCAGCAGCCAATCGACTAGCGGGCCCCGTTGGGCCAACAATGAGCAGTTCTTC
CASSQSTSGPRWANNEQFF
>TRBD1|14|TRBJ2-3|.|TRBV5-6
TGTGCCAGCAGCCCCAGGGGGCGCGCAGATACGCAGTATTTT
CASSPRGRADTQYF
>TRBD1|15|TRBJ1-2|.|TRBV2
TGTGCCAGCAGTGAACGACAGGGGGAGGTGTATGGCTACACCTTC
CASSERQGEVYGYTF
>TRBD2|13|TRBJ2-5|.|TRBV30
TGTGCCTGGAGTGTCCGGGGGGGCGGGGCCCAGTACTTC
CAWSVRGGGAQYF
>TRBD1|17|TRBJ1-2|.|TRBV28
TGTGCCAGCAGTGCCTATACCGGGACAGAGTTTAACTATGGCTACACCTTC
CASSAYTGTEFNYGYTF
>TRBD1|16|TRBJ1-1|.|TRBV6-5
TGTGCCAGCAGTTACGACGGAGGACAGGTAAACACTGAAGCTTTCTTT
CASSYDGGQVNTEAFF
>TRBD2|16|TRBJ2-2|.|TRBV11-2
TGTGCCAGCAGCTTAGATCTGGGAGGGCCCACCGGGGAGCTGTTTTTT
CASSLDLGGPTGELFF
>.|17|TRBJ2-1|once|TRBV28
TGTGCCAGCAGTCCCACCACCCGTAGCGGAACCTACAATGAGCAGTTCTTC
CASSPTTRSGTYNEQFF
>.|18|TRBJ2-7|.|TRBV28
TGTGCCAGCAGTTGCCGGGACAACCGAACCATCGGATGCTACGAGCAGTACTTC
CASSCRDNRTIGCYEQYF
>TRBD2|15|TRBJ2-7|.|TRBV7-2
TGTGCCAGCAGCTTGACTAGCGGGAGGCCCTACGAGCAGTACTTC
CASSLTSGRPYEQYF
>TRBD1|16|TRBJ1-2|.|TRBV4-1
TGCGCCAGCAGCCAAGATCCAGGGACAGGGTACTATGGCTACACCTTC
CASSQDPGTGYYGYTF
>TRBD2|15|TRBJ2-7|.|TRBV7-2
TGTGCCAGCAGCTTAGAGGCGGGAGCCCCCTACGAGCAGTACTTC
CASSLEAGAPYEQYF
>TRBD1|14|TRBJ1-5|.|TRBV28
TGTGCCAGCAGATCGACAGGGTACAATCAGCCCCAGCATTTT
CASRSTGYNQPQHF
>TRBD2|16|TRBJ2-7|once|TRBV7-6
TGTGCCAGCAGCTTATTATCAGGGACTAGCTCCTACGAGCAGTACTTC
CASSLLSGTSSYEQYF